This TCR beta chain was profiled in a study of regulatory T cells in long-lasting Graves disease listed by TCRdb under 2021. With regard to the full study: Antithyroid drugs had been taken for less than 3 months by newly diagnosed Graves' disease patients. The study took place in China and was registered as a clinical trial. A total of around 35 samples underwent TCR sequencing, from 13 patients with persistent Graves' disease and about 20 patients with newly diagnosed Graves' disease. This study used TCR sequencing and RNA sequencing of peripheral blood to compare persistent Graves' disease patients against newly diagnosed Graves' disease patients.

Study-wide conclusions, independent of this receptor: Compared with newly diagnosed patients, patients with persistent Graves' disease had lower TCR Shannon entropy and fewer highly expanded clones, which suggests clonal expansion. The study examined only peripheral blood because the primary lesion, thyroid tissue, could not be accessed. Sequencing and analysis were limited to the TCR beta chain. Persistent disease showed preferential use of TRBV28, TRBJ1-2 and TRBJ2-5, whereas newly diagnosed disease favored TRBV20-1 and TRBJ2-1. As a limitation, the authors acknowledged that the small sample size may reduce accuracy. Patients with persistent disease shared more public clonotypes (approximately 2,500) than newly diagnosed patients did (approximately 1,000).

The CDR3 holds 14 amino acids from the cysteine to the phenylalanine. Only the CDR3 region is kept as DNA, spanning 42 bases read in frame from base 1. Relative to germline, V is 6 bases shorter and J is 5 bases shorter, with 17 bases between their ends. CDR1 and CDR2, looked up from the germline V gene, are SQVTM and ANQGSEA. The time point label for this specimen denotes: newly diagnosed GD, antithyroid drugs for less than 3 months. RNA was extracted from PBMCs in TRIzol for both TCR sequencing and RNA sequencing. The diagnosis of Graves' disease followed American Thyroid Association guidelines. Patients for the study were recruited at an endocrinology department in Xi'an, China. From each patient, about 9 milliliters of peripheral blood was collected into an EDTA anticoagulant tube. Ficoll Paque Plus density gradient separation was used to isolate PBMCs, and no additional T cell sorting was done. RNA quality was checked with an Agilent 2100 Bioanalyzer and agarose gel, and concentration with a NanoDrop 2000.

Library preparation was by multiplex PCR. TCRdb records Illumina HiSeq 4000 as the sequencer. iRepertoire HTBI primers and Arm-PCR amplification of CDR3 regions were used to construct TCR beta libraries. PCR products were gel purified before sequencing. On the authors' methods: Across samples, around 58 TRBV and roughly 13 TRBJ segments were identified and used for gene usage analysis of CDR3 amino acid clonotypes. COPE and FqMerger were used to merge filtered high-quality paired reads into contigs. BLAST was used to align contigs to IMGT TRBV, TRBD and TRBJ reference genes, and CDR3 was defined according to IMGT. Any clonotype with a frequency above 0.1% was counted as a highly expanded clone. Shannon entropy served as the measure of repertoire diversity, while the Gini coefficient captured V-J evenness. Clonotypes shared by more than one individual were considered public. The public sequencing data were trimmed at Q25 with fastp and processed into clonotypes with MiXCR by TCRdb, which kept only in-frame beta chains. Rows matching on CDR3 protein sequence are summarized as one entry with the most common DNA and genes. None of the V and J calls come from the authors' own analysis; TCRdb made them. In all, the sample holds some 600,000 distinct CDR3 sequences, and about 16% of those were seen once. The biggest ten clones account for about 11% of the sample.

This clonotype has at least ten counts. Its antigen remains undetermined. Base qualities are not at hand, and no much larger clone is one base apart. The same sample was also studied in work on T cells in Graves' hyperthyroidism and ophthalmopathy. The second paper states: Stable Graves' hyperthyroidism was defined as the absence of progression to ophthalmopathy over 18 months of follow-up. The hyperthyroidism patients were between 18 and 65 years old and newly diagnosed, with a disease duration of less than 2 months. The study excluded patients with uncontrolled infections, other autoimmune diseases, pregnancy or lactation. Clinical symptoms, serum thyroxine and TRAb, thyroid ultrasound, and orbital computed tomography formed the basis for the diagnoses. A first-round RT-PCR of the TCR CDR3 used the HTBI primer set with the Qiagen OneStep RT-PCR kit. Most expanded thyroid clonotypes (frequency above 0.001) were also detected in blood, a finding suggesting that blood repertoires may reflect thyroid immune responses. A 13 V-J signature model separated ophthalmopathy from stable hyperthyroidism, with around 88% sensitivity and roughly 84% specificity in cross-validation and 80%/75% in testing. In validation, progression to ophthalmopathy was predicted by the model with about 70% sensitivity and just over 72% specificity, a median of about 6.8 months before onset. TCR V-J signatures able to tell the groups apart were searched for in a discovery cohort of 100 or so patients, of whom roughly 42 had Graves' ophthalmopathy and around 56 had stable Graves' hyperthyroidism. Prospective prediction of ophthalmopathy was tested in an independent validation cohort of approximately 19 hyperthyroidism patients and approximately 17 patients who later progressed to ophthalmopathy. The roughly 91 discovery patients were randomly divided into training and test sets at a 7:3 ratio. Thyroid tissue and blood T-cell repertoires from more than five Graves' hyperthyroidism patients were also compared in the study. Once sampling was done, hyperthyroidism patients were given methimazole at a starting dose of 30 mg daily, whereas ophthalmopathy patients were given high-dose intravenous methylprednisolone. The libraries were constructed in a second round of multiplex PCR and then size-selected and purified. Paired-end sequencing of the libraries was performed with 100 bp reads on an Illumina HiSeq2000. SOAPnuke was used to process the raw data, throwing out any read that contained adapters or uncalled bases, had a mean Phred below 15, or lacked an exact constant-primer or identifier match. High-quality paired reads were merged using COPE v1.2.5, and each unique nucleotide sequence was defined as a clonotype. Clonotypes were aligned to IMGT TRBV, TRBD and TRBJ reference segments using MiTCR v1.1. The analysis included only V-J combinations with a frequency above 0.0001, which together covered 99% to 99.2% of the repertoires. A TCS score was defined as the ratio of F50 (clonal expansion) to E x V (chaos), with BLOSUM62-based TCRdist applied between CDR3 peptides within each V-J. Welch's t-statistics and random forest reduced around 520 V-J features to roughly 13, which were used in a naive Bayes classifier (R e1071). Sample size was not statistically predetermined, and blinding of investigators to group allocation was not performed. TCR Vbeta CDR3 sequencing of 135 peripheral blood samples (over 40 ophthalmopathy, about 80 hyperthyroidism and roughly 17 progressor patients) is reported in the paper.

The TCR sequence derives from a man younger than 30 with Graves disease. Donor details come from another sample of the same person, matched by shared clones. This receptor chain uses TRBV29-1 and TRBJ1-5, and perhaps TRBD1 as D gene, on 5 matching bases. The sequences come from peripheral blood mononuclear cells (PBMCs), collected at new diagnosis, from a patient treated with antithyroid drugs. CDR3 sequence: CSVGVGTPDQPQHF. In nucleotides, the sequence is TGCAGCGTGGGGGTCGGGACGCCCGATCAGCCCCAGCATTTT.